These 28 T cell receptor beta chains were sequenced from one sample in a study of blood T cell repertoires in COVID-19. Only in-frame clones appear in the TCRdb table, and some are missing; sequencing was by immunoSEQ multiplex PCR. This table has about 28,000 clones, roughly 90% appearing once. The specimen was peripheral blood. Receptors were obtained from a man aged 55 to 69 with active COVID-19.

The CDR3 reads CASSSTGDVKYF. CDR3 DNA sequence: TGCGCCAGCAGCTCTACAGGGGACGTGAAGTACTTC. The J gene is TRBJ2-4, the V gene TRBV5-1; 7 bases agree with TRBD1. CDR3 size: 12 residues. V shed 3 bases and J 14 bases; nucleotides not matched to a gene: 8. The germline V gene encodes CDR1 SGHRS and CDR2 YFSETQ.

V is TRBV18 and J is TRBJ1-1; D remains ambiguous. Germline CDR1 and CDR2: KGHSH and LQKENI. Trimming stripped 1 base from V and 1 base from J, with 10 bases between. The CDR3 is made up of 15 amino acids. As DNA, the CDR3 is TGTGCCAGCTCACCACACTCACCGAGGAACACTGAAGCTTTCTTT. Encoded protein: CASSPHSPRNTEAFF.

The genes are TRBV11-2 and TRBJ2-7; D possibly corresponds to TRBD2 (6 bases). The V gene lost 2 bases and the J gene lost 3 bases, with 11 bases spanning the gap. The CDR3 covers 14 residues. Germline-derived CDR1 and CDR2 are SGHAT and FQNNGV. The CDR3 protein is CASSLTSSGYEQYF. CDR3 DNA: TGTGCCAGCAGCTTAACCAGTAGCGGCTACGAGCAGTACTTC.

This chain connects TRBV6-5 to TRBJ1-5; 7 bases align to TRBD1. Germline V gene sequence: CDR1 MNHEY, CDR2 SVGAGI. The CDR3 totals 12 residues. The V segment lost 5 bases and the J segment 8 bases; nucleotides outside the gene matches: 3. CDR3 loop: CASSPTGKPQHF. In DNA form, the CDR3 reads TGTGCCAGCAGTCCGACAGGGAAGCCCCAGCATTTT.

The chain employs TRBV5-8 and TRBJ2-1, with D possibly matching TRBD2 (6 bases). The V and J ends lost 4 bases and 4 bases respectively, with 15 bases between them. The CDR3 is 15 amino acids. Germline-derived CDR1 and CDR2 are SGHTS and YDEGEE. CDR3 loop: CASSRRPSAYNEQFF. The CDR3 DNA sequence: TGTGCCAGCAGCAGGCGGCCTAGCGCGTACAATGAGCAGTTCTTC. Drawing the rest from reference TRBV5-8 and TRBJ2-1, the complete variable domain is EAGVTQSPTHLIKTRGQQATLRCSPISGHTSVYWYQQALGLGLQFLLWYDEGEERNRGNFPPRFSGRQFPNYSSELNVNALELEDSALYLCASSRRPSAYNEQFFGPGTRLTVL.

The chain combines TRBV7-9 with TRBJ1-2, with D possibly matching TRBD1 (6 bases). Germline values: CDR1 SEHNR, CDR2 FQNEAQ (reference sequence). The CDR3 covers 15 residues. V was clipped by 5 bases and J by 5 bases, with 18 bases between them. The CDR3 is CASSPEGVMSYGYTF. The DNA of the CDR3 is TGTGCCAGCAGCCCCGAGGGGGTCATGAGTTATGGCTACACCTTC.

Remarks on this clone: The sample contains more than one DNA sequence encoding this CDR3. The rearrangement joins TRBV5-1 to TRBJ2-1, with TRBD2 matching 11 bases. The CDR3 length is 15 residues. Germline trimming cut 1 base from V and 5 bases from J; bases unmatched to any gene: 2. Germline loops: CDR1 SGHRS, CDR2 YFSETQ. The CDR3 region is CASSLTSGGNNEQFF. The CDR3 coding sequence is TGCGCCAGCAGCTTGACTAGCGGGGGAAACAATGAGCAGTTCTTC.

The CDR3 protein is CASIPLSSYNSPLHF. The DNA of the CDR3 is TGTGCCAGCATTCCTTTGAGCTCCTATAATTCACCCCTCCACTTT. This chain uses TRBV7-2 with TRBJ1-6; D is uncertain. The CDR3 is 15 amino acids. Germline CDR1 is SGHTA and CDR2 is FQGNSA. V lost 7 bases to trimming and J lost 0 bases, with 10 bases between them.

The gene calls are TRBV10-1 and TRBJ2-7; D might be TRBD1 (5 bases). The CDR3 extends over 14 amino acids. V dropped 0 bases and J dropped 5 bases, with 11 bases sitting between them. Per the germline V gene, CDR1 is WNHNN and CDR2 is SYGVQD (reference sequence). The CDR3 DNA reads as TGCGCCAGCAGTGAGTCGACAGAGGTCCACGAGCAGTACTTC. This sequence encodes CASSESTEVHEQYF.

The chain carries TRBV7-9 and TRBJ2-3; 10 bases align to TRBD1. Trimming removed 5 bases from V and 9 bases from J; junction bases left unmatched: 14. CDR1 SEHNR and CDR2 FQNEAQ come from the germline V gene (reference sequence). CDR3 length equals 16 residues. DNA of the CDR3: TGTGCCAGCAGCCGATTGGACAGGGGGGGCGTCGGCACGCAGTATTTT. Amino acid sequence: CASSRLDRGGVGTQYF.

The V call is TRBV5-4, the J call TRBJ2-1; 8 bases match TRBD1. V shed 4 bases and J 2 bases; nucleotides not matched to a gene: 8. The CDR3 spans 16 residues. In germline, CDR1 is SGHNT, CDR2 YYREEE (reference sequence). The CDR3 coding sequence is TGTGCCAGCAGCCGACAGGACAGGGCCCCCTACAATGAGCAGTTCTTC. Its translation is CASSRQDRAPYNEQFF.

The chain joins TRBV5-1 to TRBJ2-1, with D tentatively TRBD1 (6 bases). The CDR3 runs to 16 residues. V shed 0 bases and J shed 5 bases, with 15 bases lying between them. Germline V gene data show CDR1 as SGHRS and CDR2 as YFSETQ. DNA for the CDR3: TGCGCCAGCAGCTTGGCCACAGGGCTCGTTAACAATGAGCAGTTCTTC. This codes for CASSLATGLVNNEQFF.

The CDR3 sequence: CASSTGTGALSYEQYF. The CDR3 region has the DNA TGTGCCAGTAGTACCGGGACAGGCGCCTTGTCCTACGAGCAGTACTTC. The chain combines TRBV19 with TRBJ2-7, with TRBD1 matching 8 bases. The CDR3 extends over 16 amino acids. Germline loops: CDR1 LNHDA, CDR2 SQIVND (reference sequence). V lost 4 bases to trimming and J lost 1 base; unmatched junction nucleotides: 9.

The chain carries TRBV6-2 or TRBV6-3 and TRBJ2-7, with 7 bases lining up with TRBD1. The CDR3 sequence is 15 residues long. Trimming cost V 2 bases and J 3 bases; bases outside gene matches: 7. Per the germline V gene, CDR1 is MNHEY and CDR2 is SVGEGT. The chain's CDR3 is CASSYKGGAFYEQYF. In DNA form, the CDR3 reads TGTGCCAGCAGTTACAAAGGGGGCGCTTTCTACGAGCAGTACTTC.

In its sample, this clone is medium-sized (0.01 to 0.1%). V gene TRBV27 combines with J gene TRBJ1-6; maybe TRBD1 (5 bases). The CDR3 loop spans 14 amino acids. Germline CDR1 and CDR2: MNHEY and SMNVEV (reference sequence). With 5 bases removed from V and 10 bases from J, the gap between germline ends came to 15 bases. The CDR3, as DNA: TGTGCCAGCAGTCCCCTAGGGGTAGGGTCACCCCTCCACTTT. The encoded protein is CASSPLGVGSPLHF.

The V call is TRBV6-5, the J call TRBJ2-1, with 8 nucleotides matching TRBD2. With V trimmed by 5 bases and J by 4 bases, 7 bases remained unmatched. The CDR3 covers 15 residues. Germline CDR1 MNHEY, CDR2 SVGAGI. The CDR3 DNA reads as TGTGCCAGCAGTCCGGCGGGGGGTCCTTACAATGAGCAGTTCTTC. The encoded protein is CASSPAGGPYNEQFF.

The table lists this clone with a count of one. The DNA of the CDR3 is TGTGCCAGCAGCACCGGGACTAGCGGGGGGGTAAGCACAGATACGCAGTATTTT. Its translation: CASSTGTSGGVSTDTQYF. The chain joins TRBV5-4 to TRBJ2-3; 16 nucleotides agree with TRBD2. Germline lookup yields CDR1 SGHNT and CDR2 YYREEE (reference sequence). The CDR3 consists of 18 residues. Trimming cost V 4 bases and J 0 bases; bases outside gene matches: 5.

CDR3 sequence reads: CASSSPGQGSYEQYF. The CDR3 nucleotides read TGTGCCAGCAGCTCACCGGGACAGGGTTCCTACGAGCAGTACTTC. V usage is TRBV7-9 and J usage is TRBJ2-7, with TRBD1 matching 9 bases. The CDR3 runs 15 residues. Germline V CDR1 and CDR2: SEHNR, FQNEAQ (reference sequence). V lost 4 bases, J lost 1 base, and 5 bases stayed unmatched.

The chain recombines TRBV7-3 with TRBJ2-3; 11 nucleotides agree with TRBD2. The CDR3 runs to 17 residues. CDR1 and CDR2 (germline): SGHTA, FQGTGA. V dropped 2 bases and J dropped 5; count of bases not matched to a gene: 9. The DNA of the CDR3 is TGTGCCAGCAGCTTAGGGCTAGCGGGGGGCCAGGGAGATACGCAGTATTTT. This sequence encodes CASSLGLAGGQGDTQYF.

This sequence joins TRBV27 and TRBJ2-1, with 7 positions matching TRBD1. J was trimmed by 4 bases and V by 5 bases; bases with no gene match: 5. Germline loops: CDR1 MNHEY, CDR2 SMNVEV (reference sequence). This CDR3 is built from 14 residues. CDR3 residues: CASSQWDRYNEQFF. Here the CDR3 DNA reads TGTGCCAGCAGTCAATGGGACAGATACAATGAGCAGTTCTTC.

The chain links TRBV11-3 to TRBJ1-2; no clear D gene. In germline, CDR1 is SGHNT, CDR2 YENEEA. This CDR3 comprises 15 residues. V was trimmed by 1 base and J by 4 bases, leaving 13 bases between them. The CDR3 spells CASSLVEQLSYGYTF. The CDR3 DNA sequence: TGTGCCAGCAGCTTAGTTGAACAGCTAAGCTATGGCTACACCTTC.

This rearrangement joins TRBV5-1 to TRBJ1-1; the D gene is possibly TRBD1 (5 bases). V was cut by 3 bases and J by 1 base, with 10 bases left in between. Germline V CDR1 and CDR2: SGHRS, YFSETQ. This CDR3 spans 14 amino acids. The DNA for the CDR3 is TGCGCCAGCAGCTCACAGGATTCGAACACTGAAGCTTTCTTT. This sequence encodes CASSSQDSNTEAFF.

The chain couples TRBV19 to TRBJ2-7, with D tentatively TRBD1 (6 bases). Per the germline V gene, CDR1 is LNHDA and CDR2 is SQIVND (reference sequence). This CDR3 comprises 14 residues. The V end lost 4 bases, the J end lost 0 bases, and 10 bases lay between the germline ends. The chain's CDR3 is CASSTTGGSYEQYF. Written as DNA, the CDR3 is TGTGCCAGTAGTACGACAGGTGGCTCCTACGAGCAGTACTTC.

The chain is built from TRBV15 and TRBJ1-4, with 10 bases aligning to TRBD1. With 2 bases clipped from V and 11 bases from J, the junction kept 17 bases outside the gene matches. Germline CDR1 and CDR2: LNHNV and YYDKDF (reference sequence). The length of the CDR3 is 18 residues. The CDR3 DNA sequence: TGTGCCACCAGCAGACCGGGACAGGGGATTTTTGCGGCCGGGAAACTGTTTTTT. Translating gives CATSRPGQGIFAAGKLFF.

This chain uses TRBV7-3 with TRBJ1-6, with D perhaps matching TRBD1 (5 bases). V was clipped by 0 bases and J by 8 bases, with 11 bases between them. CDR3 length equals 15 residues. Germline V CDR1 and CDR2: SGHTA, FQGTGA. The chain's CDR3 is CASSLTPLGDSPLHF. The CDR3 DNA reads TGTGCCAGCAGCTTAACGCCTCTAGGGGATTCACCCCTCCACTTT.

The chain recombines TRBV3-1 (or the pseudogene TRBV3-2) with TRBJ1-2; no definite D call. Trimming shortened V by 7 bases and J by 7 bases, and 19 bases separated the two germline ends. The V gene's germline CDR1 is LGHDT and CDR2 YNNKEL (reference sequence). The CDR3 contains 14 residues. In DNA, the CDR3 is TGTGCCAGCACCCCAACATTAATGGTTTCTGGCTACACCTTC. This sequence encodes CASTPTLMVSGYTF.

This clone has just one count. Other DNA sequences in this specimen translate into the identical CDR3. The CDR3 here is CASSLGQPDSGNTIYF. CDR3 nucleotides: TGTGCCAGCTCACTGGGACAGCCTGACTCTGGAAACACCATATATTTT. The chain joins TRBV18 to TRBJ1-3; 7 nucleotides agree with TRBD1. V shed 4 bases, J shed 0 bases, and the junction held 6 bases outside the gene matches. The germline gives CDR1 KGHSH, CDR2 LQKENI. CDR3 size: 16 residues.

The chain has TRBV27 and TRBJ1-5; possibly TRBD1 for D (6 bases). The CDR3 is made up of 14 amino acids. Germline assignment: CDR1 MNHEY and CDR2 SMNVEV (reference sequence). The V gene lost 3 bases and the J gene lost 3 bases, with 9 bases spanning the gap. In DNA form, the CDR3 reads TGTGCCAGCAGTTTCGGGGGGCACAATCAGCCCCAGCATTTT. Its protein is CASSFGGHNQPQHF.